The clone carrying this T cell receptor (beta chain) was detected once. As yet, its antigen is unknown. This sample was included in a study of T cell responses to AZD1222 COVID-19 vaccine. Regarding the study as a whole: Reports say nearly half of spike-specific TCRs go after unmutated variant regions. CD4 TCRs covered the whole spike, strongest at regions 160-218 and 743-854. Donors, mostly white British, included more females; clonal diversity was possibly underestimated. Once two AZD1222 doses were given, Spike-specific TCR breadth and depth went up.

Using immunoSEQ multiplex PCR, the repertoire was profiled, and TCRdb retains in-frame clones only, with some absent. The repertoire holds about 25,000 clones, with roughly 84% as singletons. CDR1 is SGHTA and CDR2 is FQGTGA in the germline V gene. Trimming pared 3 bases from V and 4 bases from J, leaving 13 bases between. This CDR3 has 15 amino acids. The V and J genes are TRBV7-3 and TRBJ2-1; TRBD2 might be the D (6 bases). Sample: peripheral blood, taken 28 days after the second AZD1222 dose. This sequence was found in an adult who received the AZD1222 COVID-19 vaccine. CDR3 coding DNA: TGTGCCAGCAGCTTTTGGGGGGACCGTTACAATGAGCAGTTCTTC. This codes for CASSFWGDRYNEQFF.